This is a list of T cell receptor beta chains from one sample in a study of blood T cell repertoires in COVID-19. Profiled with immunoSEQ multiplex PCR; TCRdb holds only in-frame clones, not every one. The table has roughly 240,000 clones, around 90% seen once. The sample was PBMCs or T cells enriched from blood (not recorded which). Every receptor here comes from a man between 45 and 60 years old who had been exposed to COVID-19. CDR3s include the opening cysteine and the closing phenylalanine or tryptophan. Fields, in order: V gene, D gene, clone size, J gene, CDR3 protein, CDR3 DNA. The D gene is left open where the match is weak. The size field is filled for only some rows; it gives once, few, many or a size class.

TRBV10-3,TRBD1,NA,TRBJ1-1,CAISSQGGNTEAFF,TGTGCCATCAGCTCGCAGGGGGGGAACACTGAAGCTTTCTTT
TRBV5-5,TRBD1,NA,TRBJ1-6,CASTAELTGTAPLHF,TGTGCCAGCACCGCTGAATTGACAGGGACGGCACCCCTCCACTTT
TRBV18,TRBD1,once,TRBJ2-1,CASSPMGQGSYNEQFF,TGTGCCAGCTCACCTATGGGACAGGGATCCTACAATGAGCAGTTCTTC
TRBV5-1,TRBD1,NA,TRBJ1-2,CASSLRDRGNYGYTF,TGCGCCAGCAGCTTACGGGACAGGGGTAACTATGGCTACACCTTC
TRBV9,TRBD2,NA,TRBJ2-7,CASGTNSGGAYEQYF,TGTGCCAGCGGAACGAATAGCGGGGGGGCCTACGAGCAGTACTTC
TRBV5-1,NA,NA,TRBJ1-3,CASSLSTGDSGNTIYF,TGCGCCAGCAGCTTGTCAACAGGCGACTCTGGAAACACCATATATTTT
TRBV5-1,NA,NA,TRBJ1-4,CASSLGLGVDEKLFF,TGCGCCAGCAGCTTGGGATTAGGGGTCGATGAAAAACTGTTTTTT
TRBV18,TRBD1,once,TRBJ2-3,CASSPRTGGPDTQYF,TGTGCCAGCTCACCACGGACAGGGGGCCCAGATACGCAGTATTTT
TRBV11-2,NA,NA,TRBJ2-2,CASSLTSDRGTGELFF,TGTGCCAGCAGCTTGACGTCAGACAGAGGCACCGGGGAGCTGTTTTTT
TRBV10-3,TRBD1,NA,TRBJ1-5,CAIRGQGRGQPQHF,TGTGCCATCCGGGGACAGGGTCGGGGTCAGCCCCAGCATTTT
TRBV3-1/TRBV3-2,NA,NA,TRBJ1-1,CASSRMRVNTEAFF,TGTGCCAGCAGCCGAATGCGGGTGAACACTGAAGCTTTCTTT
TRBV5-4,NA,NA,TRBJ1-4,CASSLGKMGQPTNEKLFF,TGTGCCAGCAGCTTGGGAAAGATGGGCCAGCCGACTAATGAAAAACTGTTTTTT
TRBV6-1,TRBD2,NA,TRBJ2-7,CASSETSGGASYEQYF,TGTGCCAGCAGTGAAACCTCGGGGGGGGCCTCCTACGAGCAGTACTTC
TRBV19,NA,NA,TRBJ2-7,CASSIRREPYEQYF,TGTGCCAGTAGTATTCGCAGGGAACCCTACGAGCAGTACTTC
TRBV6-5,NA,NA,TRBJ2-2,CASTSTSNTGELFF,TGTGCCAGCACTTCTACTTCAAACACCGGGGAGCTGTTTTTT
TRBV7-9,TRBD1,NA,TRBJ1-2,CASSSGTVGYTF,TGTGCCAGCAGCTCTGGGACAGTTGGCTACACCTTC
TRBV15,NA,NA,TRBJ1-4,CATSQWTETNEKLFF,TGTGCCACCAGCCAATGGACAGAAACTAATGAAAAACTGTTTTTT
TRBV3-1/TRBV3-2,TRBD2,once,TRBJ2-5,CASSHLAGVETQYF,TGTGCCAGCAGCCACCTAGCGGGAGTGGAGACCCAGTACTTC
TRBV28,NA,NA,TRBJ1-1,CASSLTSSVSNEAFF,TGTGCCAGCAGTTTAACCTCTTCGGTGAGTAATGAAGCTTTCTTT
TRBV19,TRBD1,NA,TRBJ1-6,CASRLGTGLRSYNSPLHF,TGTGCCAGCCGACTCGGGACAGGTTTAAGGTCCTATAATTCACCCCTCCACTTT
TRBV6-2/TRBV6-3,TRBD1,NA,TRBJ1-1,CASSLQGPSNTEAFF,TGTGCCAGCAGTTTACAGGGGCCCTCGAACACTGAAGCTTTCTTT
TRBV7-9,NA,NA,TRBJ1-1,CAIGPQGLTGTEAFF,TGTGCCATTGGCCCCCAGGGCCTGACGGGCACTGAAGCTTTCTTT
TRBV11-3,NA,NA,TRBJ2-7,CASSLGTSSHEQYF,TGTGCCAGCAGCTTAGGTACTTCCTCCCACGAGCAGTACTTC
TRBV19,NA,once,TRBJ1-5,CASSSFPGKGNQPQHF,TGTGCCAGTAGTTCATTCCCAGGGAAAGGCAATCAGCCCCAGCATTTT
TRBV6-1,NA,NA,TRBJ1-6,CASSELEPSSYNSPLHF,TGTGCCAGCAGTGAATTGGAACCTAGCTCCTATAATTCACCCCTCCACTTT
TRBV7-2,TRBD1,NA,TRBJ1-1,CASSSRTGESEAFF,TGTGCCAGCAGCTCGCGGACAGGGGAGTCTGAAGCTTTCTTT
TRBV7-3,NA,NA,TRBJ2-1,CASSLTGGSYNEQFF,TGTGCCAGCAGCTTAACAGGGGGCTCCTACAATGAGCAGTTCTTC
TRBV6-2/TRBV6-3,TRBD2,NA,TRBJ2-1,CASSYQLAGGRNEQFF,TGTGCCAGCAGTTACCAACTAGCGGGGGGGAGGAATGAGCAGTTCTTC
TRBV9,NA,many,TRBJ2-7,CASSGGDISTYEQYF,TGTGCCAGCAGCGGAGGGGACATCTCTACCTACGAGCAGTACTTC
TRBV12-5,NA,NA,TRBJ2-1,CASGLARGPDYNEQFF,TGTGCTAGTGGTTTGGCGCGGGGGCCAGACTACAATGAGCAGTTCTTC
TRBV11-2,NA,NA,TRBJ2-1,CASSLTGRNEQFF,TGTGCCAGCAGCTTAACAGGGCGCAATGAGCAGTTCTTC
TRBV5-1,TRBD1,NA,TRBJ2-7,CASSLGRGGGQDSYEQYF,TGCGCCAGCAGCTTGGGACGAGGAGGGGGACAGGACTCCTACGAGCAGTACTTC
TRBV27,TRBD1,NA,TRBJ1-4,CASSLSSTGGWEKLFF,TGTGCCAGCAGTTTATCTAGTACAGGGGGTTGGGAAAAACTGTTTTTT
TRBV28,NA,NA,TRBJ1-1,CASSFVVVQNTEAFF,TGTGCCAGCAGTTTTGTTGTAGTTCAGAACACTGAAGCTTTCTTT
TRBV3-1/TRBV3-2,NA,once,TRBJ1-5,CASSQDSGVTNQPQHF,TGTGCCAGCAGCCAAGATTCCGGGGTGACAAATCAGCCCCAGCATTTT
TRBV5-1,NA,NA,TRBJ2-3,CASSPSGAFTDTQYF,TGCGCCAGCAGCCCATCTGGGGCTTTCACAGATACGCAGTATTTT
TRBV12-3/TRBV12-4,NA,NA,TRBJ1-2,CASREIGYGYTF,TGTGCCAGCAGAGAAATCGGGTATGGCTACACCTTC
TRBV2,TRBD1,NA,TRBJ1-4,CASSGTGAEKLFF,TGTGCCAGCAGTGGGACAGGGGCTGAAAAACTGTTTTTT
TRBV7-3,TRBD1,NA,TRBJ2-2,CASSLGQKAAGELFF,TGTGCCAGCAGCTTGGGACAGAAGGCTGCCGGGGAGCTGTTTTTT
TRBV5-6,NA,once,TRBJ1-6,CASSPLNRVLSPLHF,TGTGCCAGCAGCCCGCTAAACAGGGTGCTTTCACCCCTCCACTTT
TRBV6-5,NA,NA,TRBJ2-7,CASSPTFTRGYEQYF,TGTGCCAGCAGTCCGACATTCACGCGGGGCTACGAGCAGTACTTC
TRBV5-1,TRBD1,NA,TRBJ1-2,CASSQELQGAGGYTF,TGCGCCAGCAGCCAGGAATTACAGGGGGCGGGCGGCTACACCTTC
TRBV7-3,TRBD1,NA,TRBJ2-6,CASSRDRASGANVLTF,TGTGCCAGCAGCCGAGACAGGGCTTCTGGGGCCAACGTCCTGACTTTC
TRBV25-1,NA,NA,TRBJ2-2,CASSPGHPNTGELFF,TGTGCCAGCAGTCCGGGACATCCGAACACCGGGGAGCTGTTTTTT
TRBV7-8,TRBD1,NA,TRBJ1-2,CASSRQGRGYVRYGYTF,TGTGCCAGCAGTAGACAGGGGAGGGGATACGTTCGCTATGGCTACACCTTC
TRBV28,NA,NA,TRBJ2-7,CASTEGGGLSHEQYF,TGTGCCAGCACCGAGGGGGGGGGTCTGTCCCACGAGCAGTACTTC
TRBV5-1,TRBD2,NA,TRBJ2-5,CASSSLADGETQYF,TGCGCCAGCAGCTCACTAGCGGATGGGGAGACCCAGTACTTC
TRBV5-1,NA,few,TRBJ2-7,CASSLSGSGYEQYF,TGCGCCAGCAGCTTGTCAGGGTCCGGCTACGAGCAGTACTTC
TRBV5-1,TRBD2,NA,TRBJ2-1,CASSSNSGRANEQFF,TGCGCCAGCAGCTCCAATAGCGGGAGGGCGAATGAGCAGTTCTTC
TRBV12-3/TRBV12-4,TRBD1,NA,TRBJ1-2,CASKIGTGYGYTF,TGTGCCAGCAAAATCGGGACAGGGTATGGCTACACCTTC
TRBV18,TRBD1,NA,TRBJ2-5,CASSPGQGSSAETQYF,TGTGCCAGCTCCCCAGGACAGGGCAGTTCGGCGGAGACCCAGTACTTC
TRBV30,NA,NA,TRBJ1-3,CAWSVRGSSGNTIYF,TGTGCCTGGAGTGTACGGGGGTCCTCTGGAAACACCATATATTTT
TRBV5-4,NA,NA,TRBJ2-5,CASSFGSGKETQYF,TGTGCCAGCAGCTTTGGTAGCGGAAAAGAGACCCAGTACTTC
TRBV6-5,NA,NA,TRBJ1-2,CASSYLTGSGYTF,TGTGCCAGCAGTTACTTAACAGGGAGCGGCTACACCTTC
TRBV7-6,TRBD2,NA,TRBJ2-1,CASSPGTSGSVAEDEQFF,TGTGCCAGCAGCCCCGGGACTAGCGGGAGTGTAGCCGAGGATGAGCAGTTCTTC
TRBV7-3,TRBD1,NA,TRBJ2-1,CASSSTGVNEQFF,TGTGCCAGCAGCTCGACAGGGGTGAATGAGCAGTTCTTC
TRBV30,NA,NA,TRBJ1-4,CAWTRGEKLFF,TGTGCCTGGACAAGAGGAGAAAAACTGTTTTTT